This T cell receptor (beta chain) was captured by sequencing in a study of cytomegalovirus exposure and HLA in healthy donors. Regarding the study as a whole: Equally common other TCR beta chains were less clonally expanded than HLA-associated ones, a later analysis found. A list of about 180 TCR beta chains associated with cytomegalovirus was given. Researchers reported in a later analysis that a missense DCLRE1C variant was tied to TCR beta V- and J-gene trimming.

This CDR3 region has 20 residues. V lost 4 bases, J lost 2 bases, and 14 bases stayed unmatched. Germline lookup yields CDR1 MDHEN and CDR2 SYDVKM. Notes on this clone: Its antigen is currently unknown.

Primers for the PCR totalled 60 Vbeta and 13 Jbeta. The table came from immunoSEQ multiplex PCR; TCRdb's copy has only in-frame clones and leaves some out. The sample has about 250,000 clones, 80% seen once; the top ten hold roughly 0.31%. The receptor was derived from a girl aged 2 to 9 in good health and CMV-seronegative. The sample comprised PBMCs. The chain recombines TRBV28 with TRBJ2-3, with 14 bases fitting TRBD2. The CDR3: CASSSQIRLAGGEVTDTQYF. The CDR3 bases are TGTGCCAGCAGTTCCCAAATCCGACTAGCGGGAGGGGAAGTCACAGATACGCAGTATTTT.